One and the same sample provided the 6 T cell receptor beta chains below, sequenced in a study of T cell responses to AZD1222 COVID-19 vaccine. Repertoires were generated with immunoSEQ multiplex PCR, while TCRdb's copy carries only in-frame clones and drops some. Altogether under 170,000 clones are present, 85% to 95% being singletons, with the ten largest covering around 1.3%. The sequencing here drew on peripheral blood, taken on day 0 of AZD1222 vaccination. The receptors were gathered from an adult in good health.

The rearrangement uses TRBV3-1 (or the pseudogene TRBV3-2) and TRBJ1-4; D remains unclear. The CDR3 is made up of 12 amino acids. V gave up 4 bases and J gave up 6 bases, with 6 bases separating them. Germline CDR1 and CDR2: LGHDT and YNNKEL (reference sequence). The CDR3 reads CASSPRDEKLFF. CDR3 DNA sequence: TGTGCCAGCAGCCCCCGAGATGAAAAACTGTTTTTT.

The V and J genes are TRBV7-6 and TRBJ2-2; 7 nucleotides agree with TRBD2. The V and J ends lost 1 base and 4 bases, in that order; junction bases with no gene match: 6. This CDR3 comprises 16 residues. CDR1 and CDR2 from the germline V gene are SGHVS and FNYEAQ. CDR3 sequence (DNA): TGTGCCAGCAGCTTAGGTGGGAGGGCCGGCACCGGGGAGCTGTTTTTT. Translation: CASSLGGRAGTGELFF.

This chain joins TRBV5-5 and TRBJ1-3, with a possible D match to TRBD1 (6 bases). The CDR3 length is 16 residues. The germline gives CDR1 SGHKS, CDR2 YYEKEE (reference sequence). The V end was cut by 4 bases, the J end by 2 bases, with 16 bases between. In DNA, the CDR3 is TGTGCCAGCAGCGGGGGCACAGGATGGGCTGGAAACACCATATATTTT. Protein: CASSGGTGWAGNTIYF.

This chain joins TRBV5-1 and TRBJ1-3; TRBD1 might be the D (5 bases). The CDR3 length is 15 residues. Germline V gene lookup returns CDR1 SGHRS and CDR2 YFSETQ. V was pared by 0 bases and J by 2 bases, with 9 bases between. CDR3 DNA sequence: TGCGCCAGCAGCTTGGGCACGGGGGCTGGAAACACCATATATTTT. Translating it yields CASSLGTGAGNTIYF.

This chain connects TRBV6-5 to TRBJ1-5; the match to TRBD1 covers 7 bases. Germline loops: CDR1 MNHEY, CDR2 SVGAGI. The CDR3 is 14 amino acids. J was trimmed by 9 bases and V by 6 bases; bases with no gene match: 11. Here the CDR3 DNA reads TGTGCCAGCAGCCCCGGGACAGTAAGTGCGCCCCAGCATTTT. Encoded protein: CASSPGTVSAPQHF.

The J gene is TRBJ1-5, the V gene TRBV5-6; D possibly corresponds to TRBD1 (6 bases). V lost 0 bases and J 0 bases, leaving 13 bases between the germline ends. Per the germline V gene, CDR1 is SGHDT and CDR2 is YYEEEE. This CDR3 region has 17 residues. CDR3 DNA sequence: TGTGCCAGCAGCTTGGGCCCAGGGGAATATAGCAATCAGCCCCAGCATTTT. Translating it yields CASSLGPGEYSNQPQHF.